This T cell receptor (beta chain) emerged from a study of T cell responses to AZD1222 COVID-19 vaccine listed by TCRdb under 2021. Some background on the complete study: AZD1222 recipients whose second dose came at about 4 weeks and those whose second dose came at about 12 weeks were combined into one group, since spike-specific TCR depth and breadth did not differ between the two schedules. TCR sequencing was performed for 230 to 250 trial participants, of whom about 200 were given two doses of AZD1222 and around 25 were given two doses of MenACWY control vaccine. Trial participants were enrolled into age subgroups of 18-55, 56-69 and 70-plus years, which contained approximately 150, 30 and 60 TCR-sequenced participants, respectively. Broader findings and caveats from the paper: Reportedly, almost half of the unique spike-specific TCRs recognized epitopes lying outside the regions that are mutated in the B.1.351 and B.1.1.7 variants. Because no day 14 peak-response samples were available, the repertoires could be characterized only after the peak T cell response. In the small 56-69-year group, the increase in depth fell short of significance, most likely because of low power. Participants were mostly white British, with more females than males. The authors suggested clonal diversity may have been underestimated. Conclusions about previously exposed vaccinees were limited because only a handful of AZD1222 recipients were SARS-CoV-2 seropositive at baseline. After two AZD1222 doses, both the breadth and the depth of spike-specific TCRs were significantly higher than at day 0 and than in MenACWY recipients. The whole spike protein was spanned by vaccine-associated CD4 TCRs, and dominant responses were seen in regions 160-218 and 743-854.

The CDR3 regions of human TCRbeta chains were analyzed by immunosequencing. Processing in the source paper ran as follows. TCRs in the repertoires were compared against a reference library of SARS-CoV-2-specific TCRs that had been generated with the MIRA antigen-specificity platform. Breadth was defined as the fraction of unique TCRs that were SARS-CoV-2-associated. Depth was defined as the fraction of total T cells that were SARS-CoV-2-associated. Using the MIRA data, every spike-specific TCR was mapped to the spike region that the TCR reacted to and assigned to either a CD4 or a CD8 class. Log10-transformed breadth and depth values were compared by one-way ANOVA with Sidak's multiple comparisons tests. The source is immuneACCESS, and TCRdb retained only in-frame sequences with V and J called. Part of the clones is not carried over; for the studies checked, unresolved V genes explain less than half of this, and the remainder is unexplained. From that table come the V and J calls and clone size; the DNA was used to work out D and trimming. This sample holds approximately 140,000 clones; 90% to 95% were observed only once. The ten largest clones capture 1.4% of the sample.

Read against the paper, the sample's time point label means: baseline before first vaccination. Vaccinee samples were obtained from the UK trials COV001 and COV002, which included a single-blind randomized controlled phase 2/3 trial of AZD1222 (ChAdOx1 nCoV-19) in healthy adults. Trial participant PBMC samples were collected at day 0 and day 28 after the second dose for TCRbeta chain sequencing. The CDR3 spans 17 residues, from the cysteine through the phenylalanine. Of all the DNA, just the CDR3 is kept, 51 bases in frame from base 1. CDR1 and CDR2, looked up from the germline V gene (reference sequence), are SEHNR and FQNEAQ. V lost 2 bases and J lost 5 bases, and the count of bases not matched to a germline gene is 11. About this clone itself: The antigen it binds to is not known. No base quality information exists; no much larger clone differs at one position.

The V gene is TRBV7-9 and the J gene is TRBJ1-1; 10 bases in between match TRBD1. The clonotype was recovered from an adult in good health. The sequenced sample was peripheral blood, obtained on day 0 of AZD1222 vaccination. The DNA is as follows: TGTGCCAGCAGCTTACCGTTGACCGGGACAGGGGCGACTGAAGCTTTCTTT. It encodes CASSLPLTGTGATEAFF.